This T cell receptor (beta chain) derives from a study of human T cells and chemical hapten exposure. Time point in this sample: pre-sensitization, week 0. The treatment was: therapeutic diphenylcyclopropenone sensitization with weekly scalp DPC. TCRdb fed the RACE reads into MiXCR, producing one record per CDR3 protein. The table lists roughly 380,000 distinct CDR3 sequences, roughly 5.3% of them singletons, with 2.5% to 3% in the top ten. This clonotype occurred many times. The sequences come from whole blood, collected in connection with sensitization to the hapten diphenylcyclopropenone (DPC). This TCR was recovered from a woman between 50 and 59 years old with alopecia areata. Some clones in this sample may be carry-over from other donors' samples.

The CDR3 nucleotides are TGTGCCAGCAGAGCCAGCCGTGAAAAACTGTTTTTT. Protein product: CASRASREKLFF. J is TRBJ1-4 and V is TRBV2; D remains ambiguous. The length of the CDR3 is 12 residues. Germline V gene lookup returns CDR1 SNHLY and CDR2 FYNNEI. Between the trimmed V and J ends, which lost 6 bases and 7 bases, there was a span of 9 bases.